This T cell receptor beta chain derives from a study of tumor-infiltrating lymphocytes in oesophageal squamous cell carcinoma. From the PCR reads, TCRdb called clonotypes with MiXCR, one entry per CDR3 protein. This repertoire shows some 25,000 distinct CDR3 sequences, around 40% found once; its top ten account for 20% to 25%. By frequency in the sample, this clonotype is medium-sized (0.01 to 0.1%). Germline V gene lookup returns CDR1 SGHTA and CDR2 FQGNSA. The CDR3 spans 13 residues. The V segment lost 5 bases and the J segment 7 bases; nucleotides outside the gene matches: 2. V usage is TRBV7-2 and J usage is TRBJ2-2; 9 bases agree with TRBD1. This clonotype was obtained from a male donor with esophageal squamous cell carcinoma. Sequenced: esophageal tumor tissue. This chain's CDR3 is CASSPTGGGELFF. CDR3 coding DNA: TGTGCCAGCAGCCCGACAGGGGGCGGGGAGCTGTTTTTT. Filled out from reference TRBV7-2 and TRBJ2-2, the complete variable domain reads GAGVSQSPSNKVTEKGKDVELRCDPISGHTALYWYRQSLGQGLEFLIYFQGNSAPDKSGLPSDRFSAERTGGSVSTLTIQRTQQEDSAVYLCASSPTGGGELFFGEGSRLTVL.